Following are 8 T cell receptor beta chains from one sample sequenced in a study of shared clonotypes between healthy human individuals (dated by TCRdb to 2020 to 2022). Libraries were built with the immunoSEQ multiplex PCR assay. This is the immuneACCESS table as TCRdb keeps it, with only in-frame sequences that have V and J called. A part of the clones is gone; compared with another copy, unresolved V genes explain less than half, and the rest is unexplained. This sample comprises about 1.5 million clones, around 97% of them detected only once. Of the sample, over 1% is held by the ten largest clones. The sequencing sample was made of naive CD4+ T cells sorted from blood. According to the study, the label for this sample's cell subset or site signals: CD45RA+ positively selected. These receptors were taken from a young man in good health.

The rearrangement links TRBV28 to TRBJ1-1; D gene uncertain. Germline CDR1 MDHEN, CDR2 SYDVKM. The V gene lost 8 bases and the J gene lost 0 bases, with 16 bases spanning the gap. CDR3 length equals 15 residues. As DNA, the CDR3 is TGTGCCAGCTATTCCCTTCATGGAATGAACACTGAAGCTTTCTTT. Amino acid sequence: CASYSLHGMNTEAFF.

As concerns this clone: A junction boundary mismatches the germline segment, possibly from a read error. The chain couples TRBV7-6 to TRBJ2-2; 7 bases line up with TRBD2. The CDR3 has 14 amino acids. Germline V lookup: CDR1 SGHVS, CDR2 FNYEAQ. The CDR3 DNA is TGTGCCAGCACCTTAGCGGGGAACACCGGGGAGCTGTTTTTT. Its translation is CASTLAGNTGELFF.

V gene TRBV28 combines with J gene TRBJ2-7, with 9 bases identical to TRBD2. Trimming at V came to 0 bases and at J to 4 bases, leaving 7 bases not matched to a gene. The CDR3 runs to 16 residues. Per germline, CDR1 MDHEN and CDR2 SYDVKM. CDR3 DNA: TGTGCCAGCAGTTTATGGAGTCTAGCGGGACCGTACGAGCAGTACTTC. Residues: CASSLWSLAGPYEQYF.

The chain employs TRBV7-2 and TRBJ2-3; D could derive from TRBD1 or TRBD2 (5 bases each). Trimming took off 1 base at V and 9 bases at J, with 8 bases between the two ends. The length of the CDR3 is 12 residues. Germline V gene data show CDR1 as SGHTA and CDR2 as FQGNSA. The CDR3 DNA is TGTGCCAGCAGCTTAGAAGGGACGACGCAGTATTTT. Translated, it gives CASSLEGTTQYF.

V gene TRBV19 combines with J gene TRBJ1-3, with 8 bases identical to TRBD1. Trimming at V came to 11 bases and at J to 3 bases, leaving 6 bases not matched to a gene. Germline lookup yields CDR1 LNHDA and CDR2 SQIVND (reference sequence). CDR3 length: 13 amino acids. Here the CDR3 DNA reads TGTGCCTCTGCACAGGGGGTTGGAAACACCATATATTTT. Amino acid sequence: CASAQGVGNTIYF.

The rearrangement links TRBV15 to TRBJ2-5, with a tentative D call TRBD2 (5 bases). The CDR3 has 17 amino acids. Trimming took 0 bases from V and 1 from J, leaving 15 bases between them. Germline V gene lookup returns CDR1 LNHNV and CDR2 YYDKDF (reference sequence). The CDR3 loop is CATSRERSSRAQETQYF. The CDR3 DNA reads TGTGCCACCAGCAGAGAAAGATCTAGCAGAGCCCAAGAGACCCAGTACTTC.

The chain combines TRBV4-2 with TRBJ2-7, with TRBD2 matching 12 bases. Germline V gene sequence: CDR1 LGHNA, CDR2 YNFKEQ. This CDR3 has 17 amino acids. Trimming cost V 3 bases and J 3 bases; bases outside gene matches: 9. The DNA for the CDR3 is TGTGCCAGCAGCCATCAACTAGCGGGAGGTGCCAACTACGAGCAGTACTTC. Translating gives CASSHQLAGGANYEQYF.

The chain joins TRBV2 to TRBJ1-4, with unresolved D. The CDR3 is 15 residues long. Trimming cost V 6 bases and J 7 bases, with 18 bases left between them. Germline V gene lookup returns CDR1 SNHLY and CDR2 FYNNEI. The CDR3 DNA sequence: TGTGCCAGCAGCAAAGACGGCGTTGGAGGTGAAAAACTGTTTTTT. This gives the protein CASSKDGVGGEKLFF.